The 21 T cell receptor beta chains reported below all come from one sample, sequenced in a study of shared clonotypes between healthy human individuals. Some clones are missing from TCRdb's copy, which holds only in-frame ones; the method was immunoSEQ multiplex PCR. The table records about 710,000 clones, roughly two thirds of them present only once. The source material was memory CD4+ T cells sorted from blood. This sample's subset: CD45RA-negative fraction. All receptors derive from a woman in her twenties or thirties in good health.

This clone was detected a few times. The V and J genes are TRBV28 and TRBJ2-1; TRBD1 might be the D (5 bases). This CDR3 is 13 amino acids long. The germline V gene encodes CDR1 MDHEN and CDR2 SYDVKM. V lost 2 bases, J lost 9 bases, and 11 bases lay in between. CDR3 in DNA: TGTGCCAGCAGTTTAACCAGGGCTAGTGAGCAGTTCTTC. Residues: CASSLTRASEQFF.

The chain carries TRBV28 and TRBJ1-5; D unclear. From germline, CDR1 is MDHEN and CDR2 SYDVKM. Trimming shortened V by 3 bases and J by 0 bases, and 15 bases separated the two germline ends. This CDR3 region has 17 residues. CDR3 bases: TGTGCCAGCAGTTTTACTTCGGCCAGAAATAGCAATCAGCCCCAGCATTTT. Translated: CASSFTSARNSNQPQHF.

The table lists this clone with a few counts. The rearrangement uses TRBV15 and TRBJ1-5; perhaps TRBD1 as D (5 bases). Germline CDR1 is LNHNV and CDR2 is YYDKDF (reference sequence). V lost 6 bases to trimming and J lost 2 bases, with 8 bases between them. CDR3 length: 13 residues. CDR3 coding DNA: TGTGCCACCAGAGCGGGGGGCAATCAGCCCCAGCATTTT. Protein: CATRAGGNQPQHF.

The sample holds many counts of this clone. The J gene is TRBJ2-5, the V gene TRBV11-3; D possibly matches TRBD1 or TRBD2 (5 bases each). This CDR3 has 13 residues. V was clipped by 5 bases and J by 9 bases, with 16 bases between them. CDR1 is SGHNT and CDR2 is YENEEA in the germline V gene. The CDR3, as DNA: TGTGCCAGCAGCCACCCGACAGCGGAGGCCCAGTACTTC. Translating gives CASSHPTAEAQYF.

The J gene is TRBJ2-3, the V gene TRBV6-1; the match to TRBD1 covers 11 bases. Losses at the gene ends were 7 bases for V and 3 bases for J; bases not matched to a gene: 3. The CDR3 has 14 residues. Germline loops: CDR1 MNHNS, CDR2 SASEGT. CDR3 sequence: CASTRDRGTDTQYF. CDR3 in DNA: TGTGCCAGCACTAGGGACAGGGGGACAGATACGCAGTATTTT.

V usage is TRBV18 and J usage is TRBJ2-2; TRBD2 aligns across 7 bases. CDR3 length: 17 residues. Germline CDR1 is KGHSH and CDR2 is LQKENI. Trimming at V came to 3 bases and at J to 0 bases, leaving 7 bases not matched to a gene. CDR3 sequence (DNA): TGTGCCAGCTCACCTAGGCCTAGCGGTTCGAACACCGGGGAGCTGTTTTTT. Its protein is CASSPRPSGSNTGELFF.

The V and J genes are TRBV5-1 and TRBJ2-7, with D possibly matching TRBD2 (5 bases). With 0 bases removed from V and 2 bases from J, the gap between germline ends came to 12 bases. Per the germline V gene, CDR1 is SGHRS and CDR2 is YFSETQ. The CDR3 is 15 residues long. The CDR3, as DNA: TGCGCCAGCAGCTTGGCCCCTAGCAGCCCCTACGAGCAGTACTTC. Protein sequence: CASSLAPSSPYEQYF.

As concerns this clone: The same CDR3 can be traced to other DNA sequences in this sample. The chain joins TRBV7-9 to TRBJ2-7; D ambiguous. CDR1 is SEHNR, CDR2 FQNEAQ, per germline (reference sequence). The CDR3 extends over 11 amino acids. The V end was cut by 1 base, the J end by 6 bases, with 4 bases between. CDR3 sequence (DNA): TGTGCCAGCAGCTTAGAACTCGAGCAGTACTTC. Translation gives CASSLELEQYF.

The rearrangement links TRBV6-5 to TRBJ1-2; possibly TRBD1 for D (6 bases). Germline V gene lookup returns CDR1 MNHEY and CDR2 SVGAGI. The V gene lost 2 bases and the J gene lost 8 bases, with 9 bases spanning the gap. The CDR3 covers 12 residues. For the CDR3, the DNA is TGTGCCAGCAGTTACGTCGGGGGCGGCTACACCTTC. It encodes CASSYVGGGYTF.

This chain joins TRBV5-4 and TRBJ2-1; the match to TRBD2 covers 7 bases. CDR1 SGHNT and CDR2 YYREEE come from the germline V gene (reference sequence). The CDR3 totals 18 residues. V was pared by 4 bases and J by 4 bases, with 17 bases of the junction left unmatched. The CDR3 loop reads CASSRWGTGTGGYNEQFF. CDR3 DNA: TGTGCCAGCAGCCGTTGGGGTACCGGGACGGGGGGTTACAATGAGCAGTTCTTC.

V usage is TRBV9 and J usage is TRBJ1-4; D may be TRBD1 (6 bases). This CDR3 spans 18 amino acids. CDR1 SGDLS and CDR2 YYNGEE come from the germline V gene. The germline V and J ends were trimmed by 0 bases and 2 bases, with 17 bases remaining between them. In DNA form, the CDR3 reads TGTGCCAGCAGCGTAGCCCAGGGGCCGGTGGTGACTAATGAAAAACTGTTTTTT. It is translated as CASSVAQGPVVTNEKLFF.

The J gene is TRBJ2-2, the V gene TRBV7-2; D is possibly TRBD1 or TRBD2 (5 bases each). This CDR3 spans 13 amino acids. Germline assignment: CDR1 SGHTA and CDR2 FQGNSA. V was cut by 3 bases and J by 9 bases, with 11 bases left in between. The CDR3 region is CASSFGGIWELFF. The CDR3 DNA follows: TGTGCCAGCAGCTTTGGGGGTATCTGGGAGCTGTTTTTT.

The CDR3 spells CASSPLSSRSYNEQFF. The DNA of the CDR3 is TGTGCCAGCAGTCCACTTTCTAGCCGCTCCTACAATGAGCAGTTCTTC. The chain couples TRBV7-9 to TRBJ2-1, with D possibly TRBD2 on 5 matching bases. Germline V gene lookup returns CDR1 SEHNR and CDR2 FQNEAQ (reference sequence). This CDR3 is built from 16 residues. The V end lost 6 bases, the J end lost 0 bases, and 15 bases lay between the germline ends.

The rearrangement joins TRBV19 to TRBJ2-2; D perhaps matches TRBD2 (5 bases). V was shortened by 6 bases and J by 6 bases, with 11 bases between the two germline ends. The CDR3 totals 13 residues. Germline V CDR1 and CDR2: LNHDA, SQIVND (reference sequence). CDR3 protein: CASSPQEAGELFF. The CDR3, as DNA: TGTGCCAGTAGCCCCCAGGAGGCCGGGGAGCTGTTTTTT.

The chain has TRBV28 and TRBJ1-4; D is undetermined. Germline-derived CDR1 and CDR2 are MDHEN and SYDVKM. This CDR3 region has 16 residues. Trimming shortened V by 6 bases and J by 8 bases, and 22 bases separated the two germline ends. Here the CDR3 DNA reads TGTGCCAGCAGGCCCGTCCCCGGTGGGATGTTGGAAAAACTGTTTTTT. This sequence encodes CASRPVPGGMLEKLFF.

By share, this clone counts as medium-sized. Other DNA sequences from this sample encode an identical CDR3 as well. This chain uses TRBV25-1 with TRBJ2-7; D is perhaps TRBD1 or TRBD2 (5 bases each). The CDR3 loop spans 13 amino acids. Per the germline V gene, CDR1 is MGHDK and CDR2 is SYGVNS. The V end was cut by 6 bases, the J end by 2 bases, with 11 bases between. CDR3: CASSRDVPYEQYF. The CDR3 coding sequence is TGTGCCAGCAGCCGGGACGTCCCCTACGAGCAGTACTTC.

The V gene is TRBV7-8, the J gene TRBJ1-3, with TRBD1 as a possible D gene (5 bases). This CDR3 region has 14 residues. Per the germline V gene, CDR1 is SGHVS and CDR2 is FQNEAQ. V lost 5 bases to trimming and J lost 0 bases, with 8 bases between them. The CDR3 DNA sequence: TGTGCCAGCAGCCCTCAGGGCTCTGGAAACACCATATATTTT. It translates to CASSPQGSGNTIYF.

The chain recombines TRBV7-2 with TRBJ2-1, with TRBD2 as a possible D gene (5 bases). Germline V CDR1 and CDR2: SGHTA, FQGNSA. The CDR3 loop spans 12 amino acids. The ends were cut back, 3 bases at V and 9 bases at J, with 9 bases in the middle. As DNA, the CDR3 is TGTGCCAGCAGCTTGGCGGCGGGTGAGCAGTTCTTC. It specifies CASSLAAGEQFF. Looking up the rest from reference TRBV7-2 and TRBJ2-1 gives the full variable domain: GAGVSQSPSNKVTEKGKDVELRCDPISGHTALYWYRQSLGQGLEFLIYFQGNSAPDKSGLPSDRFSAERTGGSVSTLTIQRTQQEDSAVYLCASSLAAGEQFFGPGTRLTVL.

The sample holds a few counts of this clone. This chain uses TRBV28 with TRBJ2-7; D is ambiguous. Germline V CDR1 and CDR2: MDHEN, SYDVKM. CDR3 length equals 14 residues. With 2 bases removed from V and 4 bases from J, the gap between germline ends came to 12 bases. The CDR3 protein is CASSLRVIGYEQYF. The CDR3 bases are TGTGCCAGCAGTTTACGAGTAATTGGGTACGAGCAGTACTTC.

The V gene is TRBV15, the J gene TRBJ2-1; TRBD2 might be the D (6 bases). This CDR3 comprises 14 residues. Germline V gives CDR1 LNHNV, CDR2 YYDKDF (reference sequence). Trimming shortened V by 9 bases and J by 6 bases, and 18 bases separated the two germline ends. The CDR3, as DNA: TGTGCCACTGGTGACCCGGGAGACTCCAATGAGCAGTTCTTC. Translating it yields CATGDPGDSNEQFF.

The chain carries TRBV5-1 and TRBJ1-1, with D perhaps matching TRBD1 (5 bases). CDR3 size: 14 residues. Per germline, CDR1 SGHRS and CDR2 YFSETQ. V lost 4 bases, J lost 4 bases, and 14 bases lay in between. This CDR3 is CASSPWGGSTEAFF. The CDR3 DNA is TGCGCCAGCAGCCCCTGGGGGGGGAGCACTGAAGCTTTCTTT. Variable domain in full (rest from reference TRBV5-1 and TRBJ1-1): KAGVTQTPRYLIKTRGQQVTLSCSPISGHRSVSWYQQTPGQGLQFLFEYFSETQRNKGNFPGRFSGRQFSNSRSEMNVSTLELGDSALYLCASSPWGGSTEAFFGQGTRLTVV.